Here is one T cell receptor beta chain with its context. No antigen is known for it. The study made its TRB cDNA libraries by 5' RACE, adding UMI labels. TCRdb re-called the 5' RACE reads; one entry per CDR3 protein, DNA not given. The sample data list roughly 100,000 distinct CDR3 sequences. CDR1 is MRHNA and CDR2 is SNTAGT in the germline V gene. The CDR3 loop spans 13 amino acids. These data belong to a study of CXCR3-negative and CXCR3-positive naive CD8 T cells. Study-wide results and caveats: CXCR3-positive naive cells had more hydrophobic TRB CDR3s than CXCR3-negative naive cells.

The specimen was naive CXCR3+ CD8+ T cells from blood. Subset defined: CD45RO-CCR7+CD27+CD95- naive CD8+ T cells expressing CXCR3 (TNR3+). The gene calls are TRBV6-4 and TRBJ1-2; lacking DNA, the TRBD1 call made by TCRdb goes unchecked. The TCR comes from a human donor in good health. Some clones in this sample may be carry-over from other donors' samples. The CDR3 here is CASSDGGYYGYTF.